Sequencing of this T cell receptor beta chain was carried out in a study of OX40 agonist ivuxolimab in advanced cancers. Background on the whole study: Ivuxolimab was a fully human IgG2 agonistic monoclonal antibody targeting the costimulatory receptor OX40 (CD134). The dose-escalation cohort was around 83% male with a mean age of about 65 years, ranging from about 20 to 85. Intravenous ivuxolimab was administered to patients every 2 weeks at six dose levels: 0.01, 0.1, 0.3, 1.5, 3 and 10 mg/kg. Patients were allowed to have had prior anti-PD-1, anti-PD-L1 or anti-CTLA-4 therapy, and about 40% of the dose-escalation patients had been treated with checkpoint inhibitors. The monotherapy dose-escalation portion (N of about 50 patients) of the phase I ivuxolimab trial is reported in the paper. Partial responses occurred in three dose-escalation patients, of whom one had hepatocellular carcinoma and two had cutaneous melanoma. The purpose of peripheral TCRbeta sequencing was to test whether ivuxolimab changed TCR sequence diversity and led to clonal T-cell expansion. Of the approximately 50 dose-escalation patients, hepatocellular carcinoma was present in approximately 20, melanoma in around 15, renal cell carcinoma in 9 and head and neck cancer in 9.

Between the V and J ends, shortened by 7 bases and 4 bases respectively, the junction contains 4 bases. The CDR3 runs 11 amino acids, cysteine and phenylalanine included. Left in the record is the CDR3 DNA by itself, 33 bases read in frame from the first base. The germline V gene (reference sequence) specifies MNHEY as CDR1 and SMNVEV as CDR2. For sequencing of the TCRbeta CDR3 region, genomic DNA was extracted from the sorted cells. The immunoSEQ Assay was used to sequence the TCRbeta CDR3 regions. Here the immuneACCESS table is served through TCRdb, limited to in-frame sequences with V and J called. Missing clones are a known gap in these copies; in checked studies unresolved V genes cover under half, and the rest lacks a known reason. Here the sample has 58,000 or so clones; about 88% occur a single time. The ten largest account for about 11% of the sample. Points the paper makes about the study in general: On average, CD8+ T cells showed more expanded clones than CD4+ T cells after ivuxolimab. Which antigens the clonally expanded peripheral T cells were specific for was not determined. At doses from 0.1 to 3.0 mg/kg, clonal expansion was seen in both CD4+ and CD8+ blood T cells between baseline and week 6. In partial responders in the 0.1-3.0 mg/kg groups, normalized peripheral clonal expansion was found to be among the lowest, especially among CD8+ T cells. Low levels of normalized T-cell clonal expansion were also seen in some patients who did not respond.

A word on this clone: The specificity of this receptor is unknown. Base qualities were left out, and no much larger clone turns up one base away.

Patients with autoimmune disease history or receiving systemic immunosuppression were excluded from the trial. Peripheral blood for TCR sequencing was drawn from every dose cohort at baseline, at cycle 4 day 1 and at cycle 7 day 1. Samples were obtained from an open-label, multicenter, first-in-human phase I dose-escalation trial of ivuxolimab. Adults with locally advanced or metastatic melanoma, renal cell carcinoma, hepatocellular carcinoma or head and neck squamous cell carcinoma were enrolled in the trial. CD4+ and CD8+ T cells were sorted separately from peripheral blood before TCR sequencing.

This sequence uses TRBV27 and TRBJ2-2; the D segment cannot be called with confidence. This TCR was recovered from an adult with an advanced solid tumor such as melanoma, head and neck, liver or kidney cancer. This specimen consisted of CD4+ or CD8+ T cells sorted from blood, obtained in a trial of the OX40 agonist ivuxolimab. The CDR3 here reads CASTSTGELFF. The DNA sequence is TGTGCCAGCACGAGCACCGGGGAGCTGTTTTTT.